This TCR beta chain was profiled in a study of graft-versus-host responses after intestinal transplantation. Across the whole study: Transplants given to recipients were multivisceral, liver-intestinal, or isolated intestinal.

Study conclusions and caveats: Among recipient marrow samples, GvH clones were found; some appeared first in ileum or blood. Within allografts, high graft-versus-host to host-versus-graft clonal ratios were seen among patients with graft-donor T cell macrochimerism.

This CDR3 has 12 amino acids. In germline, CDR1 is MGHRA, CDR2 YSYEKL. The ends were cut back, 4 bases at V and 5 bases at J, with 8 bases in the middle. Measured with immunoSEQ multiplex PCR; TCRdb has only the in-frame clones, and not every one. The profile shows tens of thousands of clones, roughly 96% of them singletons. With respect to this clone: Its antigen is not identified.

The source is a human donor who was the organ donor for an intestinal transplant. This chain uses TRBV4-1 with TRBJ2-5; D is undetermined. The sequenced sample was unstimulated CD8+ T cells sorted from spleen or lymph node cells, obtained before transplant. The CDR3 bases are TGCGCCAGCAGCCCCAATAGGGAGACCCAGTACTTC. This codes for CASSPNRETQYF.